The 17 T cell receptor beta chains presented below share a single source sample, sequenced in a study of cytomegalovirus exposure and HLA in healthy donors. PCR employed 60 Vbeta and 13 Jbeta primers. Produced via immunoSEQ multiplex PCR; TCRdb's table is partial and in-frame only. Here the sample spans 150,000 to 200,000 clones, around 77% being singletons. Material: PBMCs. These receptor sequences come from a man between 60 and 75 years old in good health and CMV-seronegative.

The chain carries TRBV6-5 and TRBJ2-7; the match to TRBD2 covers 7 bases. Per germline, CDR1 MNHEY and CDR2 SVGAGI. CDR3 length equals 12 residues. J lost 11 bases, V lost 10 bases, and 14 bases had no gene match. CDR3 amino acids: CATTMAGEVEYF. Here the CDR3 DNA reads TGTGCCACCACAATGGCGGGGGAAGTCGAGTACTTC.

The chain recombines TRBV7-2 with TRBJ2-7; 10 nucleotides match TRBD2. This CDR3 comprises 18 residues. J was trimmed by 3 bases and V by 1 base; bases with no gene match: 12. Germline V gives CDR1 SGHTA, CDR2 FQGNSA. The CDR3, as DNA: TGTGCCAGCAGCTTAGTGGCTAGCGGGAGTTGGGCTAACTACGAGCAGTACTTC. Amino acid sequence: CASSLVASGSWANYEQYF.

This chain links TRBV9 with TRBJ2-3, with 12 positions matching TRBD2. From germline, CDR1 is SGDLS and CDR2 YYNGEE. This CDR3 spans 16 amino acids. J gave up 2 bases and V 3 bases, and 4 bases lay outside the gene matches. CDR3 region: CASSGGLAGTTDTQYF. The CDR3 region has the DNA TGTGCCAGCAGCGGTGGACTAGCGGGGACCACAGATACGCAGTATTTT.

V and J are TRBV5-4 and TRBJ2-3; TRBD2 matches at 7 bases. Germline values: CDR1 SGHNT, CDR2 YYREEE (reference sequence). J was trimmed by 2 bases and V by 6 bases; bases with no gene match: 9. This CDR3 contains 15 residues. CDR3 DNA: TGTGCCAGCACCTGGGGGGGGTCTCACACAGATACGCAGTATTTT. This translates into CASTWGGSHTDTQYF. Full variable domain (remainder filled in from reference TRBV5-4 and TRBJ2-3): ETGVTQSPTHLIKTRGQQVTLRCSSQSGHNTVSWYQQALGQGPQFIFQYYREEENGRGNFPPRFSGLQFPNYSSELNVNALELDDSALYLCASTWGGSHTDTQYFGPGTRLTVL.

The chain carries TRBV27 and TRBJ2-5; weak D call: TRBD2 (5 bases). CDR1 is MNHEY and CDR2 is SMNVEV in the germline V gene (reference sequence). V was pared by 5 bases and J by 4 bases, with 14 bases between. The CDR3 sequence is 14 residues long. The CDR3 loop is CASSGPGGRETQYF. The CDR3 region has the DNA TGTGCCAGCAGTGGCCCCGGTGGGAGAGAGACCCAGTACTTC.

The chain uses TRBV30 and TRBJ2-3; 9 bases align to TRBD2. In germline, CDR1 is GTSNPN, CDR2 SVGIG (reference sequence). Trimming removed 1 base from V and 2 bases from J; junction bases left unmatched: 1. The CDR3 is 14 amino acids. The CDR3 nucleotides read TGTGCCTGGAGTGGACTAGCGGTCACAGATACGCAGTATTTT. Its translation is CAWSGLAVTDTQYF.

On this clone: The same CDR3 arises from other DNA sequences in this sample as well. CDR3: CASSVTGDGELFF. The CDR3 region has the DNA TGTGCCAGCAGCGTAACCGGGGACGGGGAGCTGTTTTTT. The chain recombines TRBV9 with TRBJ2-2; possibly TRBD2 for D (5 bases). The CDR3 spans 13 residues. The germline V gene encodes CDR1 SGDLS and CDR2 YYNGEE. V dropped 1 base and J dropped 7 bases, with 8 bases sitting between them.

This rearrangement joins TRBV9 to TRBJ1-2, with D perhaps TRBD1 (6 bases). V lost 3 bases to trimming and J lost 4 bases, with 13 bases between them. Per germline, CDR1 SGDLS and CDR2 YYNGEE. This CDR3 is built from 14 residues. This CDR3 is CASSGYRVGYGYTF. For the CDR3, the DNA is TGTGCCAGCAGCGGTTACAGGGTCGGCTATGGCTACACCTTC.

V and J are TRBV29-1 and TRBJ2-7; 9 bases agree with TRBD1. The CDR3 is 12 amino acids. CDR1 and CDR2 (germline): SQVTM, ANQGSEA. Trimming removed 7 bases from V and 2 bases from J; junction bases left unmatched: 3. The CDR3 reads CSARTGAYEQYF. The CDR3 nucleotides are TGCAGCGCCAGGACAGGGGCCTACGAGCAGTACTTC.

The count of this clone is one. This rearrangement joins TRBV7-6 to TRBJ2-5; TRBD2 matches 9 bases. This CDR3 spans 16 amino acids. The V gene's germline CDR1 is SGHVS and CDR2 FNYEAQ. The V gene end was trimmed by 0 bases and the J gene end by 1 base; junction bases not matched to a gene: 3. This CDR3 is CASSLALAGFQETQYF. The CDR3 DNA sequence: TGTGCCAGCAGCTTAGCGCTAGCGGGGTTCCAAGAGACCCAGTACTTC.

The J gene is TRBJ2-1, the V gene TRBV7-9, with 10 bases lining up with TRBD2. The CDR3 runs to 14 residues. V shed 7 bases and J 6 bases; nucleotides not matched to a gene: 6. Germline lookup yields CDR1 SEHNR and CDR2 FQNEAQ (reference sequence). CDR3: CASKAQRGGNEQFF. CDR3 DNA sequence: TGTGCCAGCAAAGCCCAGCGGGGGGGCAATGAGCAGTTCTTC.

CDR3 nucleotides: TGTGCCACCAGCCGGACAGGGGGCTTAGATACGCAGTATTTT. Amino acid sequence: CATSRTGGLDTQYF. The J gene is TRBJ2-3, the V gene TRBV15; 11 bases map to TRBD1. Per the germline V gene, CDR1 is LNHNV and CDR2 is YYDKDF (reference sequence). V was pared by 5 bases and J by 5 bases, with 3 bases of the junction left unmatched. This CDR3 contains 14 residues.

The chain employs TRBV6-4 and TRBJ1-3; TRBD1 might be the D (6 bases). Germline-derived CDR1 and CDR2 are MRHNA and SNTAGT. The CDR3 spans 16 residues. V lost 8 bases and J lost 1, with 18 bases in between. CDR3 in DNA: TGTGCCAGCCTGCAGCTTCGGGACAAATCTGGAAACACCATATATTTT. This gives the protein CASLQLRDKSGNTIYF.

This clone came up once. This sequence joins TRBV9 and TRBJ2-7; 7 nucleotides match TRBD1. Per the germline V gene, CDR1 is SGDLS and CDR2 is YYNGEE. CDR3 size: 14 residues. V lost 4 bases to trimming and J lost 2 bases; unmatched junction nucleotides: 6. CDR3 coding DNA: TGTGCCAGCAGCCCTCGGGACAGCCCCTACGAGCAGTACTTC. It is translated as CASSPRDSPYEQYF. Full variable domain (missing parts from reference TRBV9 and TRBJ2-7): DSGVTQTPKHLITATGQRVTLRCSPRSGDLSVYWYQQSLDQGLQFLIQYYNGEERAKGNILERFSAQQFPDLHSELNLSSLELGDSALYFCASSPRDSPYEQYFGPGTRLTVT.

The chain has TRBV5-5 and TRBJ1-1, with no clear D. The CDR3 covers 14 residues. Per the germline V gene, CDR1 is SGHKS and CDR2 is YYEKEE (reference sequence). The germline V and J ends were trimmed by 1 base and 4 bases, with 11 bases remaining between them. The CDR3 is CASSLWGGGTEAFF. CDR3 coding DNA: TGTGCCAGCAGCTTGTGGGGAGGAGGCACTGAAGCTTTCTTT.

V is TRBV6-6 and J is TRBJ2-2, with TRBD1 matching over 10 bases. Germline CDR1 reads MNHNY; CDR2 reads SVGAGI (reference sequence). After removal of 7 bases from V and 3 bases from J, the junction contained 5 bases not matched to a gene. This CDR3 is built from 15 residues. The CDR3 nucleotides are TGTGCCAGCAAGGACAGGGGGACGGACACCGGGGAGCTGTTTTTT. Translated, it gives CASKDRGTDTGELFF.

This clone was seen once. The chain is built from TRBV5-1 and TRBJ2-7, with a possible D match to TRBD2 (6 bases). The CDR3 loop spans 15 amino acids. V lost 5 bases to trimming and J lost 2 bases, with 17 bases between them. CDR1 SGHRS and CDR2 YFSETQ come from the germline V gene. The CDR3 DNA reads TGCGCCAGCAGAAACCAGGTCGGGGGAGCCTACGAGCAGTACTTC. As protein: CASRNQVGGAYEQYF.